These 6 T cell receptor beta chains came from one sample sequenced in a study of shared clonotypes between healthy human individuals. Sequenced by immunoSEQ multiplex PCR; TCRdb stores in-frame clones only, minus some. The sample consists of about 1.5 million clones, about 98% of them appearing once. Specimen: naive CD4+ T cells sorted from blood. Subset here: CD45RA+ positively selected. The receptors originated from a man aged 30 to 39 in good health.

As for this clone: Other DNA sequences in the sample encode the same CDR3. The CDR3 nucleotides read TGTGCCAGCAGCGTAGCCTCCCAAGAGACCCAGTACTTC. Translating it yields CASSVASQETQYF. The chain is built from TRBV9 and TRBJ2-5; D not certain. The CDR3 loop spans 13 amino acids. Germline V lookup: CDR1 SGDLS, CDR2 YYNGEE. V gave up 0 bases and J gave up 1 base, with 4 bases separating them.

V usage is TRBV11-1 and J usage is TRBJ1-2, with a tentative D call TRBD1 (6 bases). V lost 4 bases and J lost 2, with 11 bases in between. CDR1 is SGHAT and CDR2 is FQDESV in the germline V gene (reference sequence). The CDR3 contains 14 residues. CDR3 protein: CASSSGALNYGYTF. The CDR3 nucleotides read TGTGCCAGCAGCTCAGGGGCGTTAAACTATGGCTACACCTTC. Drawing the rest from reference TRBV11-1 and TRBJ1-2, the complete variable domain is EAEVAQSPRYKITEKSQAVAFWCDPISGHATLYWYRQILGQGPELLVQFQDESVVDDSQLPKDRFSAERLKGVDSTLKIQPAELGDSAMYLCASSSGALNYGYTFGSGTRLTVV.

This rearrangement joins TRBV19 to TRBJ1-5, with D possibly matching TRBD1 (6 bases). The CDR3 loop spans 14 amino acids. CDR1 is LNHDA and CDR2 is SQIVND in the germline V gene (reference sequence). Trimming took off 7 bases at V and 2 bases at J, with 12 bases between the two ends. The CDR3, as DNA: TGTGCCAGTAATAGTGGGGGCGGCAATCAGCCCCAGCATTTT. Translated: CASNSGGGNQPQHF.

The chain combines TRBV18 with TRBJ2-7, with D perhaps assigned TRBD1 or TRBD2 (5 bases each). CDR3 length equals 16 residues. Trimming shortened V by 1 base and J by 2 bases, and 15 bases separated the two germline ends. The germline V gene has CDR1 KGHSH and CDR2 LQKENI. The CDR3 reads CASSPLPPGSTYEQYF. The CDR3, as DNA: TGTGCCAGCTCACCACTACCGCCAGGGAGTACCTACGAGCAGTACTTC.

This rearrangement joins TRBV5-4 to TRBJ2-5; D not certain. With 3 bases removed from V and 1 base from J, the gap between germline ends came to 4 bases. In germline, CDR1 is SGHNT, CDR2 YYREEE (reference sequence). The CDR3 is 12 residues long. The CDR3 nucleotides read TGTGCCAGCAGCTGGCCCCAAGAGACCCAGTACTTC. It yields the protein CASSWPQETQYF.

As concerns this clone: This sample includes further DNA sequences coding for the same CDR3. V usage is TRBV25-1 and J usage is TRBJ2-1; 7 nucleotides match TRBD2. CDR1 is MGHDK, CDR2 SYGVNS, per germline. The length of the CDR3 is 15 residues. V shed 3 bases and J 0 bases; nucleotides not matched to a gene: 2. The CDR3 here is CASSERGSSYNEQFF. The CDR3 nucleotides read TGTGCCAGCAGTGAGCGGGGGAGCTCCTACAATGAGCAGTTCTTC. The variable domain in full, with the rest retrieved from reference TRBV25-1 and TRBJ2-1, is EADIYQTPRYLVIGTGKKITLECSQTMGHDKMYWYQQDPGMELHLIHYSYGVNSTEKGDLSSESTVSRIRTEHFPLTLESARPSHTSQYLCASSERGSSYNEQFFGPGTRLTVL.